Shown below are 8 T cell receptor beta chains from a single sample sequenced in a study of PD-L1 blockade in urothelial cancer. Produced via immunoSEQ multiplex PCR; TCRdb's table is partial and in-frame only. The table shows about 100,000 clones, with about 90% occurring only once. Material: PBMCs, obtained around atezolizumab (anti-PD-L1) treatment. The receptors were gathered from a woman older than 75 with urothelial cancer.

The chain couples TRBV19 to TRBJ2-5, with 9 positions matching TRBD1. V lost 4 bases to trimming and J lost 6 bases; unmatched junction nucleotides: 6. The length of the CDR3 is 14 residues. Germline-derived CDR1 and CDR2 are LNHDA and SQIVND (reference sequence). CDR3 amino acids: CASSTTGGIKTQYF. The CDR3 DNA reads as TGTGCCAGTAGTACGACAGGGGGGATAAAGACCCAGTACTTC.

V is TRBV30 and J is TRBJ2-3, with a weak D call TRBD1 (5 bases). The germline V gene encodes CDR1 GTSNPN and CDR2 SVGIG (reference sequence). V was shortened by 4 bases and J by 14 bases, with 16 bases between the two germline ends. The CDR3 consists of 11 residues. CDR3 bases: TGTGCCTGGATAGTAGGGGCGTTCCGGTATTTT. It translates to CAWIVGAFRYF. Full variable domain (rest looked up from reference TRBV30 and TRBJ2-3): SQTIHQWPATLVQPVGSPLSLECTVEGTSNPNLYWYRQAAGRGLQLLFYSVGIGQISSEVPQNLSASRPQDRQFILSSKKLLLSDSGFYLCAWIVGAFRYFGPGTRLTVL.

This clone appeared a single time. The chain joins TRBV9 to TRBJ2-1; 7 bases are shared with TRBD2. Germline V gives CDR1 SGDLS, CDR2 YYNGEE. This CDR3 is 16 amino acids long. The V segment lost 4 bases and the J segment 2 bases; nucleotides outside the gene matches: 9. The CDR3 region is CASSPHGGSTYNEQFF. The CDR3 region has the DNA TGTGCCAGCAGCCCCCACGGCGGGAGTACCTACAATGAGCAGTTCTTC.

The genes are TRBV28 and TRBJ1-5; 7 positions match TRBD1. With V trimmed by 7 bases and J by 5 bases, 14 bases remained unmatched. The CDR3 totals 16 residues. The germline V gene has CDR1 MDHEN and CDR2 SYDVKM. The CDR3 DNA reads TGTGCCAGCAAGTTAACGACAGGGATCTTTGATCAGCCCCAGCATTTT. Protein sequence: CASKLTTGIFDQPQHF.

The V call is TRBV27, the J call TRBJ1-1, with D perhaps matching TRBD1 (6 bases). The CDR3 contains 16 residues. Germline CDR1 and CDR2: MNHEY and SMNVEV (reference sequence). V lost 0 bases to trimming and J lost 2 bases, with 13 bases between them. Here the CDR3 DNA reads TGTGCCAGCAGTTTATCGACGCCAGGGGTCAACACTGAAGCTTTCTTT. This codes for CASSLSTPGVNTEAFF.

This clone showed up just a few times. The chain links TRBV5-1 to TRBJ2-2, with TRBD2 identical over 14 bases. This CDR3 contains 16 residues. The germline V gene encodes CDR1 SGHRS and CDR2 YFSETQ. The ends lost 4 bases at V and 7 bases at J; junction bases unmatched: 6. CDR3 in DNA: TGCGCCAGCAGCGAAGGACTAGCGGGAGGTATCGGGGAGCTGTTTTTT. Protein product: CASSEGLAGGIGELFF.

V is TRBV6-7 and J is TRBJ1-2; a weak D match, TRBD1 (6 bases). TRBV6-7 qualifies as an ORF whose function is uncertain. Trimming removed 5 bases from V and 8 bases from J, with 18 bases in between. The CDR3 sequence is 14 residues long. The CDR3 nucleotides read TGTGCCAGCAGTCCATACCTCGACAGGAGGGGCTACACCTTC. Amino acids: CASSPYLDRRGYTF.

V is TRBV7-9 and J is TRBJ2-7; D might be TRBD2 (6 bases). Trimming shortened V by 5 bases and J by 1 base, and 15 bases separated the two germline ends. The CDR3 loop spans 15 amino acids. Germline V lookup: CDR1 SEHNR, CDR2 FQNEAQ (reference sequence). As DNA, the CDR3 is TGTGCCAGCAGCACCCCGGGACTGGGGTCCTACGAGCAGTACTTC. Translating gives CASSTPGLGSYEQYF.